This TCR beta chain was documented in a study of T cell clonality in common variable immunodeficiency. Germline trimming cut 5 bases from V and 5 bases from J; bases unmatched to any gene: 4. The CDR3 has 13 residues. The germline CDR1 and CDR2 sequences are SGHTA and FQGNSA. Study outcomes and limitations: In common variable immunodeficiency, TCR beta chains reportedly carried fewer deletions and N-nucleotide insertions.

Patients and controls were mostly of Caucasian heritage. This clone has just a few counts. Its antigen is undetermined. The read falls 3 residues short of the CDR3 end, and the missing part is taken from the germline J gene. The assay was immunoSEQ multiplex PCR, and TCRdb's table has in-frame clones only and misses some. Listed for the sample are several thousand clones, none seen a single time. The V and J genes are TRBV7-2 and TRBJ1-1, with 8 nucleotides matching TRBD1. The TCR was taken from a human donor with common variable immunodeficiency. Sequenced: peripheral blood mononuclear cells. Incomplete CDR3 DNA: TGTGCCAGCAGCCCTCGACAGGGGACTGAA. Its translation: CASSPRQGTE. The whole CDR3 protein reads CASSPRQGTEAFF. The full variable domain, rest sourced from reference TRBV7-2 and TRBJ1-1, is GAGVSQSPSNKVTEKGKDVELRCDPISGHTALYWYRQSLGQGLEFLIYFQGNSAPDKSGLPSDRFSAERTGGSVSTLTIQRTQQEDSAVYLCASSPRQGTEAFFGQGTRLTVV.